The 17 T cell receptor beta chains below all came from one sample that was sequenced in a study of cytomegalovirus exposure and HLA in healthy donors. PCR employed 60 Vbeta and 13 Jbeta primers. Sequencing was performed with immunoSEQ multiplex PCR; in TCRdb, only in-frame clones are kept and a portion is missing. The table lists around 130,000 clones, 75% of them singletons. Sequenced material: PBMCs. Receptors were obtained from a man aged 30 to 45 in good health and CMV-seronegative.

This chain uses TRBV7-9 with TRBJ2-7, with D perhaps matching TRBD2 (5 bases). This CDR3 contains 12 residues. Germline-derived CDR1 and CDR2 are SEHNR and FQNEAQ (reference sequence). V gave up 5 bases and J gave up 5 bases, with 10 bases separating them. CDR3 DNA sequence: TGTGCCAGCAGCGGTCGAGGGCACGAGCAGTACTTC. Protein product: CASSGRGHEQYF.

The gene calls are TRBV28 and TRBJ1-2, with TRBD1 identical over 7 bases. CDR3 size: 14 residues. Looked up from germline, CDR1 is MDHEN and CDR2 is SYDVKM. V lost 6 bases and J lost 4; bases outside the gene matches: 8. For the CDR3, the DNA is TGTGCCAGCAGAGCTCTACAGGGGATCTATGGCTACACCTTC. It specifies CASRALQGIYGYTF.

This clone has a single count. CDR3 sequence: CASTRVGRNQPQHF. The CDR3 DNA is TGTGCCAGCACTCGGGTAGGCCGCAATCAGCCCCAGCATTTT. The rearrangement uses TRBV2 and TRBJ1-5; D is uncertain. Between the trimmed V and J ends, which lost 7 bases and 2 bases, there was a span of 12 bases. The CDR3 totals 14 residues. Germline-derived CDR1 and CDR2 are SNHLY and FYNNEI.

V gene TRBV5-1 combines with J gene TRBJ2-2, with 8 bases identical to TRBD1. The V gene's germline CDR1 is SGHRS and CDR2 YFSETQ. The ends lost 8 bases at V and 4 bases at J; junction bases unmatched: 10. CDR3 length: 15 residues. CDR3 residues: CASRTGTGSTGELFF. The CDR3 nucleotides read TGCGCCAGTCGGACCGGGACAGGATCCACCGGGGAGCTGTTTTTT.

For the CDR3, the DNA is TGTGCCAGCAGTCGAACGGTTTCGAACACTGAAGCTTTCTTT. Translating gives CASSRTVSNTEAFF. The rearrangement joins TRBV5-4 to TRBJ1-1; no clear D. V was cut by 5 bases and J by 1 base, with 12 bases left in between. CDR1 is SGHNT and CDR2 is YYREEE in the germline V gene (reference sequence). The length of the CDR3 is 14 residues.

V is TRBV6-1 and J is TRBJ1-1; 12 bases line up with TRBD1. The V segment lost 10 bases and the J segment 4 bases; nucleotides outside the gene matches: 10. This CDR3 is built from 15 residues. Germline V CDR1 and CDR2: MNHNS, SASEGT. CDR3 sequence: CATIPGQGASTEAFF. The CDR3 DNA sequence: TGTGCCACTATACCGGGACAGGGGGCGAGCACTGAAGCTTTCTTT.

V gene TRBV4-2 combines with J gene TRBJ2-7; 10 positions match TRBD2. The germline V gene has CDR1 LGHNA and CDR2 YNFKEQ. Losses at the gene ends were 3 bases for V and 4 bases for J; bases not matched to a gene: 6. This CDR3 is 15 amino acids long. The chain's CDR3 is CASSQPGTSEYEQYF. CDR3 DNA sequence: TGTGCCAGCAGCCAGCCCGGGACTAGCGAGTACGAGCAGTACTTC.

The chain carries TRBV6-1 and TRBJ2-5; D possibly corresponds to TRBD1 (6 bases). Germline V gene lookup returns CDR1 MNHNS and CDR2 SASEGT. V was pared by 6 bases and J by 5 bases, with 16 bases between. The CDR3 consists of 14 residues. In nucleotides, the CDR3 is TGTGCCAGCAGAGAAACGGGAAGGGGGGAGACCCAGTACTTC. Translated, it gives CASRETGRGETQYF.

The chain recombines TRBV27 with TRBJ1-1, with 9 bases fitting TRBD1. The germline V gene has CDR1 MNHEY and CDR2 SMNVEV (reference sequence). V trimming: 5 bases; J trimming: 8 bases; junction bases outside the gene matches: 6. The CDR3 loop spans 13 amino acids. DNA of the CDR3: TGTGCCAGCAGTCCCCCGGGACAGGGAGAAGCTTTCTTT. Its translation is CASSPPGQGEAFF.

The V and J genes are TRBV10-3 and TRBJ2-4, with D possibly matching TRBD1 (8 bases). The CDR3 covers 17 residues. Trimming left V 2 bases short and J 9 bases short, with 23 bases between. Germline assignment: CDR1 ENHRY and CDR2 SYGVKD. The CDR3, as DNA: TGTGCCATCAGTGAGGATGCACAGGGGGGGGCCTTCAGCATTCAGTACTTC. It translates to CAISEDAQGGAFSIQYF.

This clone has more than one count but fewer than ten. The V and J genes are TRBV29-1 and TRBJ1-1; no definite D call. This CDR3 has 12 residues. The germline V gene encodes CDR1 SQVTM and CDR2 ANQGSEA. V lost 7 bases to trimming and J lost 1 base, with 10 bases between them. The CDR3 here is CSGRLPNTEAFF. The CDR3 nucleotides are TGCAGCGGCAGGCTACCGAACACTGAAGCTTTCTTT.

V gene TRBV27 combines with J gene TRBJ2-2, with D uncertain. V was cut by 5 bases and J by 8 bases, with 9 bases left in between. The length of the CDR3 is 12 residues. The germline CDR1 and CDR2 sequences are MNHEY and SMNVEV (reference sequence). CDR3 DNA sequence: TGTGCCAGCAGTCCCCCGGGTGGGGAGCTGTTTTTT. Its translation is CASSPPGGELFF.

The gene calls are TRBV19 and TRBJ2-7, with D tentatively TRBD1 (6 bases). The CDR3 is 14 residues long. The ends were cut back, 4 bases at V and 4 bases at J, with 14 bases in the middle. CDR1 and CDR2 (germline): LNHDA, SQIVND (reference sequence). This CDR3 reads CASSNRDNLYEQYF. CDR3 in DNA: TGTGCCAGTAGTAACCGGGACAACTTATACGAGCAGTACTTC.

V is TRBV2 and J is TRBJ1-1, with D tentatively TRBD1 (5 bases). Trimming removed 8 bases at V and 1 base at J, with 8 bases between. Germline CDR1 SNHLY, CDR2 FYNNEI. The CDR3 has 12 amino acids. The CDR3 nucleotides are TGTGCCAGCGGCAGGGAGAACACTGAAGCTTTCTTT. Protein product: CASGRENTEAFF.

This rearrangement joins TRBV4-2 to TRBJ2-2; D call uncertain. The V end was cut by 2 bases, the J end by 7 bases, with 8 bases between. The CDR3 extends over 13 amino acids. Germline lookup yields CDR1 LGHNA and CDR2 YNFKEQ. CDR3: CASSQYEIGELFF. Written as DNA, the CDR3 is TGTGCCAGCAGCCAATACGAGATCGGGGAGCTGTTTTTT.

The chain is built from TRBV6-1 and TRBJ2-7; D may be TRBD2 (5 bases). The V end lost 7 bases, the J end lost 0 bases, and 16 bases lay between the germline ends. The CDR3 totals 15 residues. Germline V gene sequence: CDR1 MNHNS, CDR2 SASEGT. The CDR3 region has the DNA TGTGCCAGCACCATTCTTTCGGGGAGCTCCTACGAGCAGTACTTC. It specifies CASTILSGSSYEQYF.

This chain links TRBV6-6 with TRBJ2-2; 8 positions match TRBD1. Germline trimming cut 5 bases from V and 6 bases from J; bases unmatched to any gene: 2. Germline V gene sequence: CDR1 MNHNY, CDR2 SVGAGI (reference sequence). The CDR3 sequence is 13 residues long. The CDR3 spells CASSRQGSGELFF. The DNA for the CDR3 is TGTGCCAGCAGTCGACAGGGGTCCGGGGAGCTGTTTTTT.